The 30 T cell receptor beta chains reported below all come from one sample, sequenced in a study of neoadjuvant nivolumab and ipilimumab in lung cancer. Only in-frame clones appear in the TCRdb table, and some are missing; sequencing was by immunoSEQ multiplex PCR. The sample records approximately 7,000 clones, roughly 88% being singletons. Sequences were derived from tumor tissue, sampled after neoadjuvant nivolumab, alone or with ipilimumab, at or shortly before surgery. These receptors came from an adult with non-small cell lung cancer.

The rearrangement uses TRBV18 and TRBJ1-6, with D perhaps matching TRBD1 (5 bases). The CDR3 length is 15 residues. Germline assignment: CDR1 KGHSH and CDR2 LQKENI. Trimming pared 4 bases from V and 10 bases from J, leaving 17 bases between. The CDR3 nucleotides read TGTGCCAGCTCACTACAGGATAGTAGGGGATCACCCCTCCACTTT. Amino acids: CASSLQDSRGSPLHF.

In DNA, the CDR3 is TGTGCCAGCAGCAGGGTAGCGGGTGAGCAGTACTTC. Its translation is CASSRVAGEQYF. This sequence joins TRBV9 and TRBJ2-7; TRBD2 matches 7 bases. Germline CDR1 and CDR2: SGDLS and YYNGEE. CDR3 length: 12 residues. Trimming at V came to 4 bases and at J to 7 bases, leaving 5 bases not matched to a gene.

The V and J genes are TRBV5-1 and TRBJ2-3; D perhaps matches TRBD2 (5 bases). Germline values: CDR1 SGHRS, CDR2 YFSETQ. Trimming cost V 5 bases and J 4 bases, with 14 bases left between them. The CDR3 consists of 14 residues. CDR3: CASRQNPSSDTQYF. In DNA, the CDR3 is TGCGCCAGCAGGCAAAATCCTAGCTCAGATACGCAGTATTTT.

The chain carries TRBV6-1 and TRBJ1-1, with D hard to call. This CDR3 is built from 14 residues. Looked up from germline, CDR1 is MNHNS and CDR2 is SASEGT. Trimming removed 3 bases from V and 1 base from J, with 9 bases in between. The CDR3 DNA sequence: TGTGCCAGCAGTGACTTTCGGGAGAACACTGAAGCTTTCTTT. It is translated as CASSDFRENTEAFF.

V gene TRBV7-9 combines with J gene TRBJ2-4; D may be TRBD1 or TRBD2 (5 bases each). CDR3 length: 19 residues. Germline CDR1 reads SEHNR; CDR2 reads FQNEAQ (reference sequence). V was pared by 4 bases and J by 0 bases, with 22 bases between. The CDR3 here is CASSSSGARDGIAKNIQYF. Written as DNA, the CDR3 is TGTGCCAGCAGCTCCTCCGGGGCACGTGATGGAATAGCCAAAAACATTCAGTACTTC. The entire variable domain, with the rest obtained from reference TRBV7-9 and TRBJ2-4, is as follows: DTGVSQNPRHKITKRGQNVTFRCDPISEHNRLYWYRQTLGQGPEFLTYFQNEAQLEKSRLLSDRFSAERPKGSFSTLEIQRTEQGDSAMYLCASSSSGARDGIAKNIQYFGAGTRLSVL.

The CDR3 DNA follows: TGTGCCAGCAGCCCGCGGGCCCCCCTCTCCTACGAGCAGTACTTC. Translation: CASSPRAPLSYEQYF. The gene calls are TRBV28 and TRBJ2-7; D perhaps matches TRBD2 (5 bases). CDR3 length: 15 residues. V was clipped by 6 bases and J by 0 bases, with 15 bases between them. The germline CDR1 and CDR2 sequences are MDHEN and SYDVKM.

This rearrangement joins TRBV7-2 to TRBJ1-6; D ambiguous. The CDR3 extends over 15 amino acids. In germline, CDR1 is SGHTA, CDR2 FQGNSA. DNA of the CDR3: TGTGCAGAAGGCACCACCACGGGCTATAATTCACCCCTCCACTTT. Translating gives CAEGTTTGYNSPLHF.

J is TRBJ2-7 and V is TRBV5-6; no firm D call. V shed 2 bases and J shed 1 base, with 4 bases lying between them. CDR3 length: 12 amino acids. Germline loops: CDR1 SGHDT, CDR2 YYEEEE. CDR3 DNA: TGTGCCAGCAGCTTCGTTTCCTACGAGCAGTACTTC. Protein product: CASSFVSYEQYF. Full variable domain (rest looked up from reference TRBV5-6 and TRBJ2-7): DAGVTQSPTHLIKTRGQQVTLRCSPKSGHDTVSWYQQALGQGPQFIFQYYEEEERQRGNFPDRFSGHQFPNYSSELNVNALLLGDSALYLCASSFVSYEQYFGPGTRLTVT.

This chain links TRBV6-5 with TRBJ1-2; 8 nucleotides agree with TRBD1. Looked up from germline, CDR1 is MNHEY and CDR2 is SVGAGI. CDR3 size: 15 residues. V lost 0 bases, J lost 10 bases, and 10 bases stayed unmatched. The CDR3 sequence is CASSYSRTGSRTYTF. For the CDR3, the DNA is TGTGCCAGCAGTTACTCCCGGACAGGGTCACGTACCTACACCTTC.

This clone has just a few counts. The chain has TRBV29-1 and TRBJ1-1, with D unresolved. Germline lookup yields CDR1 SQVTM and CDR2 ANQGSEA. V dropped 4 bases and J dropped 4 bases, with 13 bases sitting between them. The CDR3 has 13 amino acids. The CDR3 bases are TGCAGCGTTGTTGGGATTCTGACCACTGAAGCTTTCTTT. Translation: CSVVGILTTEAFF. Full variable domain (outside the CDR3, taken from reference TRBV29-1 and TRBJ1-1): SAVISQKPSRDICQRGTSLTIQCQVDSQVTMMFWYRQQPGQSLTLIATANQGSEATYESGFVIDKFPISRPNLTFSTLTVSNMSPEDSSIYLCSVVGILTTEAFFGQGTRLTVV.

This clone has only one observation. The chain has TRBV5-1 and TRBJ1-4; a weak D match, TRBD1 (5 bases). Germline V gene sequence: CDR1 SGHRS, CDR2 YFSETQ. V was cut by 0 bases and J by 0 bases, with 9 bases left in between. This CDR3 is 16 amino acids long. The CDR3 here is CASSLEGHATNEKLFF. The DNA of the CDR3 is TGCGCCAGCAGCTTGGAAGGACATGCAACTAATGAAAAACTGTTTTTT. The full variable domain, rest sourced from reference TRBV5-1 and TRBJ1-4, is KAGVTQTPRYLIKTRGQQVTLSCSPISGHRSVSWYQQTPGQGLQFLFEYFSETQRNKGNFPGRFSGRQFSNSRSEMNVSTLELGDSALYLCASSLEGHATNEKLFFGSGTQLSVL.

This chain uses TRBV5-1 with TRBJ2-2; TRBD1 might be the D (5 bases). V was trimmed by 0 bases and J by 0 bases, leaving 9 bases between them. Germline V lookup: CDR1 SGHRS, CDR2 YFSETQ. The CDR3 is made up of 16 amino acids. The CDR3 region is CASSLEPGTNTGELFF. The CDR3 nucleotides are TGCGCCAGCAGCTTGGAGCCAGGGACGAACACCGGGGAGCTGTTTTTT.

This chain connects TRBV2 to TRBJ1-1; no clear D. CDR1 is SNHLY and CDR2 is FYNNEI in the germline V gene. This CDR3 has 14 residues. V was pared by 2 bases and J by 1 base, with 8 bases between. CDR3 residues: CASSEWRANTEAFF. The DNA of the CDR3 is TGTGCCAGCAGTGAATGGAGGGCGAACACTGAAGCTTTCTTT.

This sequence joins TRBV7-8 and TRBJ2-1, with 8 bases that match TRBD1. The CDR3 is made up of 15 amino acids. Germline V CDR1 and CDR2: SGHVS, FQNEAQ. J gave up 5 bases and V 5 bases, and 8 bases lay outside the gene matches. Written as DNA, the CDR3 is TGTGCCAGCAGCCCCAGGGACAGGCGAGACAATGAGCAGTTCTTC. It yields the protein CASSPRDRRDNEQFF.

V gene TRBV10-2 combines with J gene TRBJ1-4; unclear D gene. CDR3 length: 12 amino acids. Trimming left V 6 bases short and J 5 bases short, with 7 bases between. The germline V gene encodes CDR1 WSHSY and CDR2 SAAADI. CDR3 in DNA: TGCGCCAGCAGCCGGGAAAATGAAAAACTGTTTTTT. Translating it yields CASSRENEKLFF.

This clone was seen only a few times. This sequence joins TRBV18 and TRBJ2-7; 8 nucleotides align to TRBD1. Germline CDR1 and CDR2: KGHSH and LQKENI. The CDR3 is 16 amino acids. With 1 base clipped from V and 5 bases from J, the junction kept 10 bases outside the gene matches. The CDR3 here is CASSPRRLDRGHEQYF. In nucleotides, the CDR3 is TGTGCCAGCTCACCACGCAGACTCGACAGGGGCCACGAGCAGTACTTC.

The chain links TRBV7-7 to TRBJ1-1; D remains ambiguous. In germline, CDR1 is SSHAT, CDR2 FNYEAQ (reference sequence). The CDR3 has 13 residues. V lost 4 bases and J 1 base, leaving 7 bases between the germline ends. CDR3 DNA: TGTGCCAGCAGCTCAACGGAGAACACTGAAGCTTTCTTT. Protein sequence: CASSSTENTEAFF.

The J gene is TRBJ1-2, the V gene TRBV6-1; D is undetermined. CDR1 and CDR2 from the germline V gene are MNHNS and SASEGT. The CDR3 consists of 14 residues. V lost 4 bases to trimming and J lost 5 bases, with 14 bases between them. CDR3 sequence: CASSGMVGPYGYTF. CDR3 nucleotide sequence: TGTGCCAGCAGTGGAATGGTAGGGCCTTATGGCTACACCTTC.

This clone was picked up one time. The genes are TRBV10-3 and TRBJ1-2, with D unclear. The CDR3 contains 12 residues. The V and J ends lost 4 bases and 1 base respectively, with 4 bases between them. Germline CDR1 ENHRY, CDR2 SYGVKD. The CDR3 sequence: CAISGDNYGYTF. CDR3 nucleotides: TGTGCCATCAGTGGAGATAACTATGGCTACACCTTC.

This chain uses TRBV5-4 with TRBJ2-3; D unresolved. Germline assignment: CDR1 SGHNT and CDR2 YYREEE (reference sequence). The CDR3 covers 13 residues. V gave up 0 bases and J gave up 3 bases, with 5 bases separating them. CDR3 sequence: CASSLGGTDTQYF. The CDR3 nucleotides read TGTGCCAGCAGCTTGGGTGGAACAGATACGCAGTATTTT. Using reference TRBV5-4 and TRBJ2-3 for the parts outside the CDR3, the full variable domain is ETGVTQSPTHLIKTRGQQVTLRCSSQSGHNTVSWYQQALGQGPQFIFQYYREEENGRGNFPPRFSGLQFPNYSSELNVNALELDDSALYLCASSLGGTDTQYFGPGTRLTVL.

V gene TRBV10-1 combines with J gene TRBJ2-7; D remains unclear. V was clipped by 0 bases and J by 1 base, with 13 bases between them. Germline V gives CDR1 WNHNN, CDR2 SYGVQD (reference sequence). The CDR3 is made up of 16 amino acids. DNA of the CDR3: TGCGCCAGCAGTGAGTCGACTTGGGCAGGATCCTACGAGCAGTACTTC. The encoded protein is CASSESTWAGSYEQYF.

The rearrangement joins TRBV5-4 to TRBJ1-4; D call uncertain. Germline-derived CDR1 and CDR2 are SGHNT and YYREEE (reference sequence). The CDR3 consists of 14 residues. V was cut by 4 bases and J by 0 bases, with 7 bases left in between. The chain's CDR3 is CASSLDATNEKLFF. CDR3 DNA: TGTGCCAGCAGCCTGGACGCAACTAATGAAAAACTGTTTTTT.

The J gene is TRBJ1-1, the V gene TRBV7-8, with 9 bases fitting TRBD1. V shed 5 bases and J 0 bases; nucleotides not matched to a gene: 7. The CDR3 length is 16 residues. Germline CDR1 reads SGHVS; CDR2 reads FQNEAQ. CDR3 in DNA: TGTGCCAGCAGCATGGGGACAGGGTTTTTGAACACTGAAGCTTTCTTT. This sequence encodes CASSMGTGFLNTEAFF.

The gene calls are TRBV5-4 and TRBJ1-2; perhaps TRBD1 as D (5 bases). CDR1 and CDR2 from the germline V gene are SGHNT and YYREEE (reference sequence). This CDR3 comprises 13 residues. Trimming cost V 1 base and J 7 bases, with 11 bases left between them. This CDR3 is CASSLPGSGGYTF. The CDR3 DNA is TGTGCCAGCAGCTTGCCAGGGTCGGGTGGCTACACCTTC.

The gene calls are TRBV11-1 and TRBJ2-7; TRBD1 matches at 9 bases. CDR1 and CDR2 from the germline V gene are SGHAT and FQDESV (reference sequence). This CDR3 comprises 15 residues. V lost 4 bases to trimming and J lost 5 bases; unmatched junction nucleotides: 9. The CDR3 DNA follows: TGTGCCAGCAGCTCCCGTTGGGACAGGGACGACGAGCAGTACTTC. Its protein is CASSSRWDRDDEQYF. Looking up the rest from reference TRBV11-1 and TRBJ2-7 gives the full variable domain: EAEVAQSPRYKITEKSQAVAFWCDPISGHATLYWYRQILGQGPELLVQFQDESVVDDSQLPKDRFSAERLKGVDSTLKIQPAELGDSAMYLCASSSRWDRDDEQYFGPGTRLTVT.

This sequence joins TRBV7-9 and TRBJ1-6; no definite D call. The CDR3 consists of 13 residues. V lost 5 bases to trimming and J lost 7 bases, with 9 bases between them. The germline V gene encodes CDR1 SEHNR and CDR2 FQNEAQ (reference sequence). CDR3 residues: CASSPDGNSPLHF. The DNA for the CDR3 is TGTGCCAGCAGCCCGGACGGAAATTCACCCCTCCACTTT.

V and J are TRBV29-1 and TRBJ2-1; D is ambiguous. V was cut by 2 bases and J by 4 bases, with 12 bases left in between. The CDR3 runs to 14 residues. Germline CDR1 SQVTM, CDR2 ANQGSEA. CDR3 DNA sequence: TGCAGCGTTGAAAGGACGGCACTATACAATGAGCAGTTCTTC. It specifies CSVERTALYNEQFF.

The chain recombines TRBV6-5 with TRBJ2-7; no clear D gene. Germline V gives CDR1 MNHEY, CDR2 SVGAGI. The CDR3 consists of 13 residues. Trimming stripped 0 bases from V and 3 bases from J, with 6 bases between. CDR3 region: CASSYSAGYEQYF. Here the CDR3 DNA reads TGTGCCAGCAGTTACTCGGCAGGCTACGAGCAGTACTTC.

This clone is a singleton in its sample. The chain has TRBV2 and TRBJ2-2, with 12 bases identical to TRBD2. Germline lookup yields CDR1 SNHLY and CDR2 FYNNEI. The CDR3 length is 17 residues. The V and J ends lost 7 bases and 1 base, in that order; junction bases with no gene match: 7. The CDR3 region is CASTGGTSGRNTGELFF. Here the CDR3 DNA reads TGTGCCAGCACAGGCGGGACTAGCGGGCGGAACACCGGGGAGCTGTTTTTT.

The genes are TRBV6-5 and TRBJ1-1, with D perhaps TRBD1 (5 bases). The CDR3 runs to 13 residues. Per the germline V gene, CDR1 is MNHEY and CDR2 is SVGAGI. CDR3 amino acids: CATPGTDNTEAFF. CDR3 in DNA: TGTGCTACCCCCGGGACGGACAACACTGAAGCTTTCTTT.